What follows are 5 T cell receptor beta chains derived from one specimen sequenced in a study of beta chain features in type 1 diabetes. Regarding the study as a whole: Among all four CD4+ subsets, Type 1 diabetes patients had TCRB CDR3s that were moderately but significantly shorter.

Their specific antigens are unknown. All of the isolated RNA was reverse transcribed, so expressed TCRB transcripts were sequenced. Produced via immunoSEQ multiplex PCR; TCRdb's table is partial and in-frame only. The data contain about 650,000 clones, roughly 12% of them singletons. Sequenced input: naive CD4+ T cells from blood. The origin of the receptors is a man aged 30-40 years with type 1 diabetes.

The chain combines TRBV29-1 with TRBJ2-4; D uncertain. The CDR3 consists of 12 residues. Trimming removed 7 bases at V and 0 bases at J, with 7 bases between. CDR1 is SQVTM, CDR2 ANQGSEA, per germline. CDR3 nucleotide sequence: TGCAGCGGTCGTATAGCCAAAAACATTCAGTACTTC. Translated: CSGRIAKNIQYF.

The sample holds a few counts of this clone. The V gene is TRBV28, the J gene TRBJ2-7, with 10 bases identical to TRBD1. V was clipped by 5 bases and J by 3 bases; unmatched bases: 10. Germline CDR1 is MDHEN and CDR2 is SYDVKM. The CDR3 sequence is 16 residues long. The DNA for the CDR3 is TGTGCCAGCAGTCTCGGAGGCGGGACAGGGGTCTACGAGCAGTACTTC. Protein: CASSLGGGTGVYEQYF. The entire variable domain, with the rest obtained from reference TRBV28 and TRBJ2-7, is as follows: DVKVTQSSRYLVKRTGEKVFLECVQDMDHENMFWYRQDPGLGLRLIYFSYDVKMKEKGDIPEGYSVSREKKERFSLILESASTNQTSMYLCASSLGGGTGVYEQYFGPGTRLTVT.

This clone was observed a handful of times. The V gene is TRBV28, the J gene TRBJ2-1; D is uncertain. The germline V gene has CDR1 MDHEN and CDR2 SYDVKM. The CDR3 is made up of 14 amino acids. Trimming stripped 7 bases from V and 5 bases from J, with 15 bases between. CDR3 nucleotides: TGTGCCAGCATTGGCACGACTCTCAACAATGAGCAGTTCTTC. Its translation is CASIGTTLNNEQFF.

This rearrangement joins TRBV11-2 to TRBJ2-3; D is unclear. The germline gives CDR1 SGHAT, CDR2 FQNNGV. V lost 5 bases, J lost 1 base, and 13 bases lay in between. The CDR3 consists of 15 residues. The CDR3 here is CASSLGLIGTDTQYF. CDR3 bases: TGTGCCAGCAGCCTAGGTCTGATAGGCACAGATACGCAGTATTTT.

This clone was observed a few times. The CDR3 reads CASSQDDRNTGELFF. Here the CDR3 DNA reads TGCGCCAGCAGCCAAGATGACAGGAACACCGGGGAGCTGTTTTTT. The V gene is TRBV4-3, the J gene TRBJ2-2, with D possibly TRBD1 on 5 matching bases. CDR1 LGHNA and CDR2 YSLEER come from the germline V gene. This CDR3 contains 15 residues. V lost 0 bases and J 1 base, leaving 6 bases between the germline ends.